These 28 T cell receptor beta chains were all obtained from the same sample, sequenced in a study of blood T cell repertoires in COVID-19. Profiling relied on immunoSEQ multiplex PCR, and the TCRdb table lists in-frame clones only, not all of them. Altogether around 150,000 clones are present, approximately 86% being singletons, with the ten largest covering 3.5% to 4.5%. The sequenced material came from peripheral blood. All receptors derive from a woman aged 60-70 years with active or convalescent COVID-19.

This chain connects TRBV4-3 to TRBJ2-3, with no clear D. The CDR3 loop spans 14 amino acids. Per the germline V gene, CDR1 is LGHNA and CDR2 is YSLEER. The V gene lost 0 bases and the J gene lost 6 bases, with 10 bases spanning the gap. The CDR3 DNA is TGCGCCAGCAGCCAAGAATGGGCCCTGGATACGCAGTATTTT. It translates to CASSQEWALDTQYF.

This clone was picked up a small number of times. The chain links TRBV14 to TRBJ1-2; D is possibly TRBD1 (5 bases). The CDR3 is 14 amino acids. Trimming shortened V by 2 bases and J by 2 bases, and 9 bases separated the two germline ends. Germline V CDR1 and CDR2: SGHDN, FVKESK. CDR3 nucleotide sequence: TGTGCCAGCAGCCAATCGACAGAGAACTATGGCTACACCTTC. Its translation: CASSQSTENYGYTF.

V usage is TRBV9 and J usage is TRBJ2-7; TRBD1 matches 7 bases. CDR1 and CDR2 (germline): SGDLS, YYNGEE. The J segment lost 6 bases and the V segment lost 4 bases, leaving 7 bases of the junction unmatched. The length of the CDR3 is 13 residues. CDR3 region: CASSTSTGFEQYF. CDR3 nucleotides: TGTGCCAGCAGCACCTCGACAGGGTTCGAGCAGTACTTC.

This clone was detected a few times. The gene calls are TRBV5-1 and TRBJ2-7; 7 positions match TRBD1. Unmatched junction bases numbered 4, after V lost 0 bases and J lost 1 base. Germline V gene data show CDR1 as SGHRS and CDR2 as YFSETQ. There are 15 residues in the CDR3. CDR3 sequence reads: CASSLAGTASYEQYF. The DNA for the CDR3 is TGCGCCAGCAGCTTGGCCGGGACAGCTTCCTACGAGCAGTACTTC.

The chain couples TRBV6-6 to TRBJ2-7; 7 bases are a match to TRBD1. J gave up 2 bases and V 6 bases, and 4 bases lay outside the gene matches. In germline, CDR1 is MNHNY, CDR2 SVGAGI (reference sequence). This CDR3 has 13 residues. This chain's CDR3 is CASRTTGTYEQYF. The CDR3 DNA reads TGTGCCAGCAGGACGACAGGGACCTACGAGCAGTACTTC.

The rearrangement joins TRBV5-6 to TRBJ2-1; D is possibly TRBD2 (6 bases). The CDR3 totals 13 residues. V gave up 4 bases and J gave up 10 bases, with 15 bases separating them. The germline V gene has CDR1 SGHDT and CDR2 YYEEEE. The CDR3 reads CASSPGGTQEQFF. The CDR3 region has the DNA TGTGCCAGCAGCCCCGGAGGGACCCAAGAGCAGTTCTTC.

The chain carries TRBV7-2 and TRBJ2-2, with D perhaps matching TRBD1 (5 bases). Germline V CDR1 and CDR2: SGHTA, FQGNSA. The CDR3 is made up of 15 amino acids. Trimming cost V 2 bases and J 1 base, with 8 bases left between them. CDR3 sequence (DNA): TGTGCCAGCAGCTTACCAGGGTTGAACACCGGGGAGCTGTTTTTT. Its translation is CASSLPGLNTGELFF.

The CDR3 coding sequence is TGTGCCTGGACCTTGGGCATCCTCGTCGTTGGTTCACCCCTCCACTTT. This translates into CAWTLGILVVGSPLHF. The rearrangement uses TRBV30 and TRBJ1-6; D unresolved. The V and J ends lost 4 bases and 9 bases respectively, with 22 bases between them. Germline-derived CDR1 and CDR2 are GTSNPN and SVGIG (reference sequence). The CDR3 length is 16 residues.

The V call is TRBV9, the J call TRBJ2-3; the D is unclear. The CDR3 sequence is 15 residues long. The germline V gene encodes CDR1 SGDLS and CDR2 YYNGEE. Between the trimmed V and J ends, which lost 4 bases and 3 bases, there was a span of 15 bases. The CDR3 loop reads CASSPRSTKTDTQYF. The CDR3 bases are TGTGCCAGCAGCCCCCGGAGCACCAAGACAGATACGCAGTATTTT. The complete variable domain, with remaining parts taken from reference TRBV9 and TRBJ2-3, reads DSGVTQTPKHLITATGQRVTLRCSPRSGDLSVYWYQQSLDQGLQFLIQYYNGEERAKGNILERFSAQQFPDLHSELNLSSLELGDSALYFCASSPRSTKTDTQYFGPGTRLTVL.

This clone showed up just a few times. This CDR3 reads CASSYSGSGSTEAFF. The CDR3 region has the DNA TGTGCCAGCAGTTACTCCGGGAGTGGGAGCACTGAAGCTTTCTTT. The chain recombines TRBV6-5 with TRBJ1-1; no clear D gene. Germline lookup yields CDR1 MNHEY and CDR2 SVGAGI. The CDR3 has 15 residues. With 0 bases removed from V and 4 bases from J, the gap between germline ends came to 12 bases.

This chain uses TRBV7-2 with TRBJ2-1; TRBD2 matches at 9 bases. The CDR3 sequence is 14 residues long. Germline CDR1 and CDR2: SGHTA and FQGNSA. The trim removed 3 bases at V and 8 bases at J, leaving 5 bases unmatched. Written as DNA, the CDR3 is TGTGCCAGCAGCTTGAGCGGGGGGCCCCATGAGCAGTTCTTC. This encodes CASSLSGGPHEQFF.

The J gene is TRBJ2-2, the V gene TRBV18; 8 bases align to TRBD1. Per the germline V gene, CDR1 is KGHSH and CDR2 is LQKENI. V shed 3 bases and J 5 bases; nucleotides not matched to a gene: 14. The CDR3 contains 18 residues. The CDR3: CASSPRTLDRAGTGELFF. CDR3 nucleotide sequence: TGTGCCAGCTCACCGCGTACGTTGGACAGGGCGGGAACCGGGGAGCTGTTTTTT.

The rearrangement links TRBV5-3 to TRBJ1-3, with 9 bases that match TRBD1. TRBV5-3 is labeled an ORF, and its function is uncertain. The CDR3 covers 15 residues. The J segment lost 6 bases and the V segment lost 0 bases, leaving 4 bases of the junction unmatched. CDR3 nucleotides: TGTGCCAGAAGCTTGGCGGGACAGGGCATAAACACCATATATTTT. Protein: CARSLAGQGINTIYF.

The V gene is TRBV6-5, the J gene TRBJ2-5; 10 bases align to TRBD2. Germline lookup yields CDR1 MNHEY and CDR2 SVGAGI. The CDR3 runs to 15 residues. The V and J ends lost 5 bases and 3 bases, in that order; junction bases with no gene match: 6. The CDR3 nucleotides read TGTGCCAGCAGTCTAGAGCGGGGGGGTGAAGAGACCCAGTACTTC. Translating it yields CASSLERGGEETQYF.

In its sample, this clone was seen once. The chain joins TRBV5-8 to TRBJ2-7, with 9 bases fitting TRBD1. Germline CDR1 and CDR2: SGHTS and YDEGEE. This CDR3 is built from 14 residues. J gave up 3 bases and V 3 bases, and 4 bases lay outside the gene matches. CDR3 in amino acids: CASSSGQGNYEQYF. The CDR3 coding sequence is TGTGCCAGCAGCTCAGGACAGGGGAACTACGAGCAGTACTTC.

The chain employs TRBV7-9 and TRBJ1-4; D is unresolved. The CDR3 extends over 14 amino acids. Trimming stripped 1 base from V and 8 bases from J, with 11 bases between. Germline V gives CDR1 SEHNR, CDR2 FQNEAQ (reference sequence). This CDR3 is CASSLGGVGEKLFF. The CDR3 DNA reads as TGTGCCAGCAGCTTAGGCGGGGTGGGCGAAAAACTGTTTTTT.

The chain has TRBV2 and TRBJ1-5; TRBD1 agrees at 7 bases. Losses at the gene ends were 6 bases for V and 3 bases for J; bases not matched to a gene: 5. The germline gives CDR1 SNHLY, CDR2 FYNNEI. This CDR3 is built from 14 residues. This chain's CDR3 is CASSLGQFNQPQHF. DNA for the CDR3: TGTGCCAGCAGCTTGGGACAGTTCAATCAGCCCCAGCATTTT.

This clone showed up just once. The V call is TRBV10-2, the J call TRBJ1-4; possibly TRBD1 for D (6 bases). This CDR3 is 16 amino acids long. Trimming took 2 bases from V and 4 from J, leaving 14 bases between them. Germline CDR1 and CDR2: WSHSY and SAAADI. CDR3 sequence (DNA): TGCGCCAGCAGTGAGACAAATCAGGGGTATAATGAAAAACTGTTTTTT. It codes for CASSETNQGYNEKLFF.

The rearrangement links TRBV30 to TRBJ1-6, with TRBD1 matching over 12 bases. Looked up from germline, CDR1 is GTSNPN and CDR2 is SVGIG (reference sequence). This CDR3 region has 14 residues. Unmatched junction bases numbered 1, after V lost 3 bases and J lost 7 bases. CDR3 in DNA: TGTGCCTGGAGGGGACAGGGGGCCAATTCACCCCTCCACTTT. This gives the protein CAWRGQGANSPLHF.

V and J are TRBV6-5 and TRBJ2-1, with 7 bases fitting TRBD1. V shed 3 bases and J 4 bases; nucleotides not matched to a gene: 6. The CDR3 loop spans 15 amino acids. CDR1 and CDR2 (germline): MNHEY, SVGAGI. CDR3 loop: CASSYQGDSYNEQFF. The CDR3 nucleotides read TGTGCCAGCAGTTATCAGGGGGATTCTTACAATGAGCAGTTCTTC.

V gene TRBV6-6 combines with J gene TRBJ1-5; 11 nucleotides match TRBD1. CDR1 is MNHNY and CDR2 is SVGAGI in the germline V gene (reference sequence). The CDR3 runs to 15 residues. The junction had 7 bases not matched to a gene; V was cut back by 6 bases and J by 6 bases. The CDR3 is CASSPLGTGGQPQHF. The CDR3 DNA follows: TGTGCCAGCAGCCCTCTTGGGACAGGGGGTCAGCCCCAGCATTTT.

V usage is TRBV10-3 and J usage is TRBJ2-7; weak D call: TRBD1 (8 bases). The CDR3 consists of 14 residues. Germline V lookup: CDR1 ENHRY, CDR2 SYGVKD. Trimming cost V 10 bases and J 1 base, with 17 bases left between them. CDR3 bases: TGTGCCACCCAGGACAGGGAGGGGTCCTACGAGCAGTACTTC. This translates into CATQDREGSYEQYF.

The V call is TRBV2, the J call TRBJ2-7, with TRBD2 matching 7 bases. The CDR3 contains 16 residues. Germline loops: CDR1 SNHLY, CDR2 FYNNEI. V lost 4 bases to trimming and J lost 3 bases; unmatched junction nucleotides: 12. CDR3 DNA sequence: TGTGCCAGCAGTGTCCCCCGGGGGGAGTTTCGCTACGAGCAGTACTTC. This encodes CASSVPRGEFRYEQYF. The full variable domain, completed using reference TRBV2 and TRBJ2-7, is EPEVTQTPSHQVTQMGQEVILRCVPISNHLYFYWYRQILGQKVEFLVSFYNNEISEKSEIFDDQFSVERPDGSNFTLKIRSTKLEDSAMYFCASSVPRGEFRYEQYFGPGTRLTVT.

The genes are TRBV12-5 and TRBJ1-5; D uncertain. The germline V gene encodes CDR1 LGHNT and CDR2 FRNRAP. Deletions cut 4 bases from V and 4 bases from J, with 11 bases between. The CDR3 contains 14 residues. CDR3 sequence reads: CASGSTVPNQPQHF. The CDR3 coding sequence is TGTGCTAGTGGTTCCACGGTTCCGAATCAGCCCCAGCATTTT. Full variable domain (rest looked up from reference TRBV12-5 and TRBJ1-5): DARVTQTPRHKVTEMGQEVTMRCQPILGHNTVFWYRQTMMQGLELLAYFRNRAPLDDSGMPKDRFSAEMPDATLATLKIQPSEPRDSAVYFCASGSTVPNQPQHFGDGTRLSIL.

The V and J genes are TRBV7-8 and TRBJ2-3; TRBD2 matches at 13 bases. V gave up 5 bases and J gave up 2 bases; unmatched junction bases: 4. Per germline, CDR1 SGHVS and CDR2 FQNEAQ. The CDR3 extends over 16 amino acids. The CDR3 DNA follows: TGTGCCAGCAGCACCGGACTAGCGGGGGACACAGATACGCAGTATTTT. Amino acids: CASSTGLAGDTDTQYF.

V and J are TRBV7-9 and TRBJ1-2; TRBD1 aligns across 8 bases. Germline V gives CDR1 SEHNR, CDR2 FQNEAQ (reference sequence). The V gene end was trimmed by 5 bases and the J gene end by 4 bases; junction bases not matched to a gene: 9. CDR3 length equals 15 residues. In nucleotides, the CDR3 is TGTGCCAGCAGCCCACTCCGGACAGGGTCCTATGGCTACACCTTC. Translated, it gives CASSPLRTGSYGYTF. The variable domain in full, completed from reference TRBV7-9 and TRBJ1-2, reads DTGVSQNPRHKITKRGQNVTFRCDPISEHNRLYWYRQTLGQGPEFLTYFQNEAQLEKSRLLSDRFSAERPKGSFSTLEIQRTEQGDSAMYLCASSPLRTGSYGYTFGSGTRLTVV.

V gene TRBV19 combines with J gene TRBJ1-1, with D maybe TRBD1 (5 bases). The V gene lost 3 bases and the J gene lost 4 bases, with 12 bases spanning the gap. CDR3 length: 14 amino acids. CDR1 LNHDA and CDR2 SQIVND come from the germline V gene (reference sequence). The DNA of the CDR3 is TGTGCCAGTAGTATCAAGGGGTCGGGCACTGAAGCTTTCTTT. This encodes CASSIKGSGTEAFF.

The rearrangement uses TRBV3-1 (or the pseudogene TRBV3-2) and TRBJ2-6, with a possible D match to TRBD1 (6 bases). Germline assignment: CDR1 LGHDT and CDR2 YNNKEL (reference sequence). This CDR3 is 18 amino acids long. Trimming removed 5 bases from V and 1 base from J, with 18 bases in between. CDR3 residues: CASSARTAFSSGANVLTF. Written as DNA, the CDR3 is TGTGCCAGCAGCGCTCGGACAGCCTTTTCTTCTGGGGCCAACGTCCTGACTTTC.